The rows below give T cell receptor beta chains drawn from one sample of a study of prognosis after radiotherapy for stage I lung cancer. From the multiplex PCR reads, TCRdb called clonotypes with MiXCR, one entry per CDR3 protein. The sample has fewer than 40,000 distinct CDR3 sequences, about 32% seen once; the top ten hold roughly a third. The material was PBMCs, obtained before or after stereotactic body radiation therapy (not recorded which). All receptors come from a donor over 45 with non-small cell lung cancer. Both conserved end residues are part of each CDR3. Fields, in order: D gene, clone size, J gene, V gene, CDR3 DNA, CDR3 protein. D genes are given only for firm matches. Clone size is stated in some rows and not others, as once, few, many or a class when expanded.

D gene: -; clone size: -; J gene: TRBJ2-3; V gene: TRBV5-4; CDR3 DNA: TGTGCCAGCACCAACGGTGGGGGATCGGGCACAGATACGCAGTATTTT; CDR3 protein: CASTNGGGSGTDTQYF
D gene: -; clone size: medium-sized; J gene: TRBJ2-1; V gene: TRBV5-1; CDR3 DNA: TGCGCCAGCAGCTTGGGAGGGACCTCCTACAATGAGCAGTTCTTC; CDR3 protein: CASSLGGTSYNEQFF
D gene: -; clone size: many; J gene: TRBJ1-5; V gene: TRBV4-1; CDR3 DNA: TGCGCCAGCAGCCAAGGGGAATGGGTTAGTCCCTCACAGCCCCAGCATTTT; CDR3 protein: CASSQGEWVSPSQPQHF
D gene: -; clone size: many; J gene: TRBJ2-3; V gene: TRBV5-4; CDR3 DNA: TGTGCCAGCAGCTTGCTGGCAGATAGCACAGATACGCAGTATTTT; CDR3 protein: CASSLLADSTDTQYF
D gene: TRBD2; clone size: -; J gene: TRBJ2-1; V gene: TRBV27; CDR3 DNA: TGTGCCAGCAGTATAACTCCTGGACTAGCGTCATACAATGAGCAGTTCTTC; CDR3 protein: CASSITPGLASYNEQFF
D gene: TRBD2; clone size: many; J gene: TRBJ2-3; V gene: TRBV12-3/TRBV12-4; CDR3 DNA: TGTGCCAGCAGAGGGACTAGCGGAAAATCAGATACGCAGTATTTT; CDR3 protein: CASRGTSGKSDTQYF
D gene: TRBD1; clone size: many; J gene: TRBJ2-7; V gene: TRBV4-1; CDR3 DNA: TGCGCCAGCAGCCACCCGGGACAGGCGTCCTACGAGCAGTACTTC; CDR3 protein: CASSHPGQASYEQYF
D gene: -; clone size: -; J gene: TRBJ1-2; V gene: TRBV12-3/TRBV12-4; CDR3 DNA: TGTACCAGCAGCCCGATGCAGGTGGCGGATTATGGCTACGCCTTC; CDR3 protein: CTSSPMQVADYGYAF
D gene: -; clone size: medium-sized; J gene: TRBJ2-1; V gene: TRBV2; CDR3 DNA: TGTGCCAGCAGGGCTTGGGCTAGCCCAGGGGATGAGCAGTTCTTC; CDR3 protein: CASRAWASPGDEQFF
D gene: TRBD1; clone size: many; J gene: TRBJ1-2; V gene: TRBV24-1; CDR3 DNA: TGTGCCACCAGTAGGACAGGGACTCACTATGGCTACACCTTC; CDR3 protein: CATSRTGTHYGYTF
D gene: -; clone size: many; J gene: TRBJ2-1; V gene: TRBV7-9; CDR3 DNA: TGTGCCAGCAGCCGCATCATAGGCAATGAGCAGTTCTTC; CDR3 protein: CASSRIIGNEQFF
D gene: -; clone size: many; J gene: TRBJ1-5; V gene: TRBV12-5; CDR3 DNA: TGTGCTAGTGGTTTGGTATCCGTGCAGCCCCAGCATTTT; CDR3 protein: CASGLVSVQPQHF
D gene: -; clone size: -; J gene: TRBJ1-2; V gene: TRBV20-1; CDR3 DNA: TGCAGTGCTTTCCCCGCCGGGAGGGGGAAGGGCTACACCTTC; CDR3 protein: CSAFPAGRGKGYTF
D gene: TRBD1; clone size: many; J gene: TRBJ2-7; V gene: TRBV28; CDR3 DNA: TGTGCCAGCAGTTATGGGACAGGGGGTATCCACGAGCAGTACTTC; CDR3 protein: CASSYGTGGIHEQYF
D gene: -; clone size: many; J gene: TRBJ2-7; V gene: TRBV20-1; CDR3 DNA: TGCAGTGCCGCCTCCGGGACACCCTACGAGCAGTACTTC; CDR3 protein: CSAASGTPYEQYF
D gene: -; clone size: many; J gene: TRBJ2-6; V gene: TRBV12-3/TRBV12-4; CDR3 DNA: TGTGCCAGCACCTTAGGGCTAACTGTAGGTGGGGCCAACGTCCTGACTTTC; CDR3 protein: CASTLGLTVGGANVLTF